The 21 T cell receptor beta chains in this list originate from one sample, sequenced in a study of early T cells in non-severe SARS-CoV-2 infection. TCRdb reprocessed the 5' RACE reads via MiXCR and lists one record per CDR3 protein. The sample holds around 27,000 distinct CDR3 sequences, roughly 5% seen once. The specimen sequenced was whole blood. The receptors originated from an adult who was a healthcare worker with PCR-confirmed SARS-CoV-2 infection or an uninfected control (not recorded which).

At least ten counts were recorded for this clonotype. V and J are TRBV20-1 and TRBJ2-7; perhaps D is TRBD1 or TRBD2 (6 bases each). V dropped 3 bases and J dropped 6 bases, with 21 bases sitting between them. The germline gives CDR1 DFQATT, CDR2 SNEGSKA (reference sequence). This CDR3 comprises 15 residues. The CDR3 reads CSARAPGGGKFEQYF. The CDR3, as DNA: TGCAGTGCTAGGGCCCCTGGGGGCGGGAAGTTCGAGCAGTACTTC.

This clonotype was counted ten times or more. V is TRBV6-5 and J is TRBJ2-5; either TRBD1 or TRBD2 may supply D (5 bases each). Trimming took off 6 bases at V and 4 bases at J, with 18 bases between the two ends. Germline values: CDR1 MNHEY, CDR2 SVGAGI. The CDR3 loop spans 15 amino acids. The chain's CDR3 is CASSYTGSGGETQYF. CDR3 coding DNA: TGTGCCAGCAGCTACACAGGTTCTGGAGGAGAGACCCAGTACTTC.

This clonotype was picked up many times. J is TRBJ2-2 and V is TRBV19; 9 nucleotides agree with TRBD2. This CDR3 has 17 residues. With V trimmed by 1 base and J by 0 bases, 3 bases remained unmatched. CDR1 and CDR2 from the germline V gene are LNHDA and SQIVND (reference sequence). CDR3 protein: CASSIGSGGPNTGELFF. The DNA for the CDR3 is TGTGCCAGTAGTATAGGTAGCGGGGGCCCGAACACCGGGGAGCTGTTTTTT.

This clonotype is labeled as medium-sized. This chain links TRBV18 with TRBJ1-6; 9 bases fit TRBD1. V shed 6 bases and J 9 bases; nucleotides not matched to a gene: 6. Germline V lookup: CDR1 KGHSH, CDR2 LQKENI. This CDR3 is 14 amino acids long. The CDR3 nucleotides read TGTGCCAGCTCGCCGGGACAGGGCGGTTCACCCCTCCACTTT. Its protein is CASSPGQGGSPLHF.

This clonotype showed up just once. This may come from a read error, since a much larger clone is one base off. DNA for the CDR3: TGTACCAGCAGCCAAGGAGGACTAGCGGCGGGCCTGTACCAAGAGACCCAGTACTTC. This encodes CTSSQGGLAAGLYQETQYF. The chain is built from TRBV3-1 and TRBJ2-5; 10 bases are shared with TRBD2. Per germline, CDR1 LGHDT and CDR2 YNNKEL (reference sequence). CDR3 length: 19 amino acids.

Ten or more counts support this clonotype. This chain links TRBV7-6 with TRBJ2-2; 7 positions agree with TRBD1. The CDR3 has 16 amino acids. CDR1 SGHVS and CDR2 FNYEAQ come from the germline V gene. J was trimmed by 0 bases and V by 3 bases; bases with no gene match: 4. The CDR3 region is CASSLMTGTNTGELFF. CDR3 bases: TGTGCCAGCAGCTTGATGACAGGGACGAACACCGGGGAGCTGTTTTTT.

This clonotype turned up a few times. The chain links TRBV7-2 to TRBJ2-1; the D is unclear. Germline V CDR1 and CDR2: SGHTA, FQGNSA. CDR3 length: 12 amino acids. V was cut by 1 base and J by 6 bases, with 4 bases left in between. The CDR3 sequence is CASSLGVNEQFF. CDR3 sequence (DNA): TGTGCCAGCAGCTTAGGGGTCAATGAGCAGTTCTTC.

Here the CDR3 reads CASSPLLGNTGELFF. DNA of the CDR3: TGTGCCAGCAGTCCCCTTCTGGGGAACACCGGGGAGCTGTTTTTT. The chain recombines TRBV12-3 or TRBV12-4 with TRBJ2-2; the D is unclear. The CDR3 sequence is 15 residues long. The V end was cut by 5 bases, the J end by 1 base, with 11 bases between.

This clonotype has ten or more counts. CDR3 amino acids: CASSFRRGSQETQYF. For the CDR3, the DNA is TGTGCCAGCAGCTTTCGTCGGGGATCGCAAGAGACCCAGTACTTC. The rearrangement links TRBV7-2 to TRBJ2-5; maybe TRBD2 (5 bases). Germline CDR1 is SGHTA and CDR2 is FQGNSA. CDR3 length equals 15 residues. V lost 3 bases and J lost 2, with 13 bases in between. The full variable domain, completed using reference TRBV7-2 and TRBJ2-5, is GAGVSQSPSNKVTEKGKDVELRCDPISGHTALYWYRQSLGQGLEFLIYFQGNSAPDKSGLPSDRFSAERTGGSVSTLTIQRTQQEDSAVYLCASSFRRGSQETQYFGPGTRLLVL.

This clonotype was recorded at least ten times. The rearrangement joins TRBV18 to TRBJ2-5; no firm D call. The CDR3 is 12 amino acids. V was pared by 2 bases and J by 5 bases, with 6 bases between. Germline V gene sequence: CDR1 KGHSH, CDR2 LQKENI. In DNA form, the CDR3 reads TGTGCCAGCTCACCAAGAGCGGAGACCCAGTACTTC. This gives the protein CASSPRAETQYF.

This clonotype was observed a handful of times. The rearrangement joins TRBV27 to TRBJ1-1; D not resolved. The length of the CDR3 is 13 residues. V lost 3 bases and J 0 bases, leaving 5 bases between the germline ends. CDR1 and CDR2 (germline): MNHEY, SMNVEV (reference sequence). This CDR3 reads CASSFSMNTEAFF. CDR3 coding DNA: TGTGCCAGCAGTTTTTCCATGAACACTGAAGCTTTCTTT.

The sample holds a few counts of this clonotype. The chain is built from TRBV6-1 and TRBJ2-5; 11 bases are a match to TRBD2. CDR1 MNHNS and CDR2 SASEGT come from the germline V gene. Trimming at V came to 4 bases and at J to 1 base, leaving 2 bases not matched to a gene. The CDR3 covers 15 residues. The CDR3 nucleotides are TGTGCCAGCAGTGTTAGCGGGGGGGCCCAAGAGACCCAGTACTTC. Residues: CASSVSGGAQETQYF.

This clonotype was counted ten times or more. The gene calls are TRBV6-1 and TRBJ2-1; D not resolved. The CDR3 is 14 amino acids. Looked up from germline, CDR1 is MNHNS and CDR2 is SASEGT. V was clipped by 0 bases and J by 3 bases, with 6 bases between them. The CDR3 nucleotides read TGTGCCAGCAGTGAAGCCCCCGTCTACAATGAGCAGTTCTTC. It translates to CASSEAPVYNEQFF.

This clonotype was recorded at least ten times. The CDR3 nucleotides read TGCAGTGCTACAACAGGGACCGGGATTGGCTACACCTTC. Amino acids: CSATTGTGIGYTF. The chain carries TRBV20-1 and TRBJ1-2, with D perhaps TRBD1 (6 bases). This CDR3 has 13 residues. Trimming removed 4 bases from V and 7 bases from J, with 16 bases in between. The germline V gene encodes CDR1 DFQATT and CDR2 SNEGSKA (reference sequence).

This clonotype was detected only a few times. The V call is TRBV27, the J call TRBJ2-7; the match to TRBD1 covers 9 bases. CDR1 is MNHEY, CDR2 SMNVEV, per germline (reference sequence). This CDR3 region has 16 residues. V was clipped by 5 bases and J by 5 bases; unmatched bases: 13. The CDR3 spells CASSRRSGTGMNEQYF. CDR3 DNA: TGTGCCAGCAGTCGTAGATCCGGGACAGGGATGAACGAGCAGTACTTC.

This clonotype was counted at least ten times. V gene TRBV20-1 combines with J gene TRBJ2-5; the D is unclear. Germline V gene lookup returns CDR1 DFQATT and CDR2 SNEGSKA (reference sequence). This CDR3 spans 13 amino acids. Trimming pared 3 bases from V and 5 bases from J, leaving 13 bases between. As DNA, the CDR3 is TGCAGTGCTAGGGGGATTTCTCAGGAGACCCAGTACTTC. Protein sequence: CSARGISQETQYF.

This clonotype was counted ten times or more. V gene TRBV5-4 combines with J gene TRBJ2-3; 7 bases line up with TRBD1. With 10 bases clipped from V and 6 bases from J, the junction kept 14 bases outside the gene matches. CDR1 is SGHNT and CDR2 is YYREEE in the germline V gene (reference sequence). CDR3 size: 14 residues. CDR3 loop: CAWTPGQHLDTQYF. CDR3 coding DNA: TGTGCCTGGACCCCGGGACAGCATTTGGATACGCAGTATTTT.

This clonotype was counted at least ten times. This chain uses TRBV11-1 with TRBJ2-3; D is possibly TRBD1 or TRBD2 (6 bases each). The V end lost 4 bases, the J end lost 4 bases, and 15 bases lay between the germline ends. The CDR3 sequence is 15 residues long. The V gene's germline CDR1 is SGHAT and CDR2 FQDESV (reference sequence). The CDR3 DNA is TGTGCCAGCAGCTCACAGGGAGGTGGTGCAGATACGCAGTATTTT. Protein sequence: CASSSQGGGADTQYF.

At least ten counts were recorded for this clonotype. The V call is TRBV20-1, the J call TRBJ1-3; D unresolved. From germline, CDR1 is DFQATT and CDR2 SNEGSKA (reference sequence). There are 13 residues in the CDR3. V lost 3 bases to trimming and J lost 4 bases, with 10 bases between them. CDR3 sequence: CSASHGEGNTIYF. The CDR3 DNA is TGCAGTGCTAGTCATGGAGAAGGAAACACCATATATTTT.

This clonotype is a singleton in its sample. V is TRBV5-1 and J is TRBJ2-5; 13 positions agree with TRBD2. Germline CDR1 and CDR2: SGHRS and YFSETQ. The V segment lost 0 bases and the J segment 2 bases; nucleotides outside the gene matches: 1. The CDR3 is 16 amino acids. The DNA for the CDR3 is TGCGCCAGCAGCTTGGGGGGACTAGCGGGGCAAGAGACCCAGTACTTC. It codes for CASSLGGLAGQETQYF.

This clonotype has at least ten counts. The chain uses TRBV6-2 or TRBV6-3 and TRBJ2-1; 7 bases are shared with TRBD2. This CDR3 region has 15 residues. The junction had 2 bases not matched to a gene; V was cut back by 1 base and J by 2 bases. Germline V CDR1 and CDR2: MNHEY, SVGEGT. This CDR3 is CASSYLTSAYNEQFF. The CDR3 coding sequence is TGTGCCAGCAGTTACTTAACTAGCGCCTACAATGAGCAGTTCTTC.